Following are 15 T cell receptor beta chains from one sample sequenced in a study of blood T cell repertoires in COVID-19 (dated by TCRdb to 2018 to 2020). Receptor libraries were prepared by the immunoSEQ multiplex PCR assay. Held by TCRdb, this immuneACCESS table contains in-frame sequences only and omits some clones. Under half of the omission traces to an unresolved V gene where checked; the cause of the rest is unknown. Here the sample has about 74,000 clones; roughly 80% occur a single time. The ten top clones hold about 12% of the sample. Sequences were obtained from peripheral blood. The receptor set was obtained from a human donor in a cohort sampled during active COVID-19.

CDR3 nucleotides: TGTGCCAGCAGCCTATTTAGCACTGAAGCTTTCTTT. The encoded protein is CASSLFSTEAFF. The chain has TRBV5-8 and TRBJ1-1; D is uncertain. Germline-derived CDR1 and CDR2 are SGHTS and YDEGEE. The CDR3 spans 12 residues. Trimming removed 4 bases from V and 4 bases from J, with 8 bases in between. The whole variable domain, remainder taken from reference TRBV5-8 and TRBJ1-1, is EAGVTQSPTHLIKTRGQQATLRCSPISGHTSVYWYQQALGLGLQFLLWYDEGEERNRGNFPPRFSGRQFPNYSSELNVNALELEDSALYLCASSLFSTEAFFGQGTRLTVV.

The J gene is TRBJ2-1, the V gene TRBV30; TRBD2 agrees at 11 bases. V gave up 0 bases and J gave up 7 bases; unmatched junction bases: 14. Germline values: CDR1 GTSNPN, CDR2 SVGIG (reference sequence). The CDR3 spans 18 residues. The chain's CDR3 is CAWSVGSGRALYRNEQFF. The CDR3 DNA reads TGTGCCTGGAGTGTTGGTAGCGGGAGGGCCTTGTATAGAAATGAGCAGTTCTTC.

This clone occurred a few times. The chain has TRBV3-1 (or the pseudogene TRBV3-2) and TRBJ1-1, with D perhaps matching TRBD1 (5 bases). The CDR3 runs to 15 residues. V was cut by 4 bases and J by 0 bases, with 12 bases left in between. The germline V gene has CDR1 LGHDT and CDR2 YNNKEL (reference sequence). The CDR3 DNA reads TGTGCCAGCAGCCCTGCGACAGTTATGAACACTGAAGCTTTCTTT. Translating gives CASSPATVMNTEAFF.

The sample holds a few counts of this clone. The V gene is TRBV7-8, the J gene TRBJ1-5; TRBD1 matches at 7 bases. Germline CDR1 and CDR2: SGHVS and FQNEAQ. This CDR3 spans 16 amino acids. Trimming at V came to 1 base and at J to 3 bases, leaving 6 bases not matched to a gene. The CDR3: CASSLEGRGFNQPQHF. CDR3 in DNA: TGTGCCAGCAGCTTAGAAGGCAGGGGGTTCAATCAGCCCCAGCATTTT. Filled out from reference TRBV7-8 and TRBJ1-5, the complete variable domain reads GAGVSQSPRYKVAKRGQDVALRCDPISGHVSLFWYQQALGQGPEFLTYFQNEAQLDKSGLPSDRFFAERPEGSVSTLKIQRTQQEDSAVYLCASSLEGRGFNQPQHFGDGTRLSIL.

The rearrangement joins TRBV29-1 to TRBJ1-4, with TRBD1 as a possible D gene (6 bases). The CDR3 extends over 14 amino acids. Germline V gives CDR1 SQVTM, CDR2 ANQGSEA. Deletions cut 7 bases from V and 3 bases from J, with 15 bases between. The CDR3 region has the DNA TGCAGCGGAACCACAGGGAGATCTAATGAAAAACTGTTTTTT. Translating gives CSGTTGRSNEKLFF.

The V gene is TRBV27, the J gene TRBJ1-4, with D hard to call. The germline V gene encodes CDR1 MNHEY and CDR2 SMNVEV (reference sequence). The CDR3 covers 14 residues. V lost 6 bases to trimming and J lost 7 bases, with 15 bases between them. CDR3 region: CASRSGQYGEKLFF. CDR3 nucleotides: TGTGCCAGCAGATCTGGGCAGTATGGTGAAAAACTGTTTTTT.

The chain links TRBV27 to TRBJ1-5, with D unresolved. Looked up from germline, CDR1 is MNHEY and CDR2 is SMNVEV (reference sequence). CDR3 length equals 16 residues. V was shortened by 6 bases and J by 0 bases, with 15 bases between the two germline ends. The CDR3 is CASRRYLEDSNQPQHF. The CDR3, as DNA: TGTGCCAGCAGACGATATTTAGAGGATAGCAATCAGCCCCAGCATTTT.

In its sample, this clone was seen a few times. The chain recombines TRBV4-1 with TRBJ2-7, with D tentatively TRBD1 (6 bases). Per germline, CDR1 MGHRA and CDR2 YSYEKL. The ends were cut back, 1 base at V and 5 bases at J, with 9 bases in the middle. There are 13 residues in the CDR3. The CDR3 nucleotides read TGCGCCAGCAGCCAAGCAGAGGGGGACGAGCAGTACTTC. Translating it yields CASSQAEGDEQYF.

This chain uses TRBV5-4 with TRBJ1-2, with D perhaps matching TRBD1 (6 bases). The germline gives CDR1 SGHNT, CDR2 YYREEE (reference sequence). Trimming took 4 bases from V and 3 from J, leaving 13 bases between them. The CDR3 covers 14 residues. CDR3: CASSDLQGYYGYTF. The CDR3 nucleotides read TGTGCCAGCAGCGACCTACAGGGCTACTATGGCTACACCTTC.

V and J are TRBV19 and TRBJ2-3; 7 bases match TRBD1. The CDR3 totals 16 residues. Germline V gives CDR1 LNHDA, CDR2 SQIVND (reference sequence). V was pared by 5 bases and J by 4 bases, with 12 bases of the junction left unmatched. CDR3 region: CASSPRTTGKPDTQYF. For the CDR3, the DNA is TGTGCCAGTAGTCCCCGGACGACAGGGAAACCAGATACGCAGTATTTT.

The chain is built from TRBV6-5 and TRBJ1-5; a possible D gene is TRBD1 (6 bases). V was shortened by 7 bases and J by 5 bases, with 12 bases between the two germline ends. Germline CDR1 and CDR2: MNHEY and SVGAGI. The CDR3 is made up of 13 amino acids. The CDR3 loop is CASNREQDQPQHF. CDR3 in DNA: TGTGCCAGCAACAGGGAGCAGGATCAGCCCCAGCATTTT.

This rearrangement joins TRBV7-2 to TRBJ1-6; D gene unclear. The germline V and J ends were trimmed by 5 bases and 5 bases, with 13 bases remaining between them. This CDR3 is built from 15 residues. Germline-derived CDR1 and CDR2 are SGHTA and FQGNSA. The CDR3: CASSPLWRDNSPLHF. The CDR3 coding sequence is TGTGCCAGCAGCCCCCTTTGGAGGGATAATTCACCCCTCCACTTT.

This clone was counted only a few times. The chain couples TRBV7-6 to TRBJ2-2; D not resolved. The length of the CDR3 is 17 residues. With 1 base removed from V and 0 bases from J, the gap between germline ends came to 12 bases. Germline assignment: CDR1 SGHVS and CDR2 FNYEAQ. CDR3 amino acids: CASSLGPRFANTGELFF. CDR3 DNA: TGTGCCAGCAGCTTAGGTCCTAGATTCGCGAACACCGGGGAGCTGTTTTTT.

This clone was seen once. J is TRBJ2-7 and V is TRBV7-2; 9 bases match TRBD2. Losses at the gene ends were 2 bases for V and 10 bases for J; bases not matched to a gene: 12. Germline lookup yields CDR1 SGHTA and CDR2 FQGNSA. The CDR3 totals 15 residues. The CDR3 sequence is CASSLLRPGAGGQYF. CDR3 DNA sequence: TGTGCCAGCAGCTTACTACGTCCGGGAGCGGGGGGTCAGTACTTC.

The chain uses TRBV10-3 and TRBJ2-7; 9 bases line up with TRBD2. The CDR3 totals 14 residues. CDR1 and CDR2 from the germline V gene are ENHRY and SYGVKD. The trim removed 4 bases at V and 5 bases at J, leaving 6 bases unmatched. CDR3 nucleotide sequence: TGTGCCATCAGTGCGGCTAGCGGGGTTAACGAGCAGTACTTC. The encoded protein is CAISAASGVNEQYF.